This T cell receptor beta chain stems from a study of T cells in localized non-small cell lung cancer. General observations from the study: The study detected a median approximately 54 of the top 100 tumor clones in adjacent lung.

This clone appeared once. What it recognizes is unknown. TCRdb keeps only in-frame clones here, not all; method: immunoSEQ multiplex PCR. This repertoire shows about 27,000 clones, about 92% found once; its top ten account for about 1.1%. Deletions cut 4 bases from V and 3 bases from J, with 13 bases between. Germline CDR1 is MNHEY and CDR2 is SVGAGI. The length of the CDR3 is 15 residues. The chain recombines TRBV6-5 with TRBJ1-3; D might be TRBD1 (5 bases). The TCR was taken from a woman aged 40-70 years with stage I lung adenocarcinoma. The specimen was peripheral blood, collected before any cancer treatment. CDR3 in DNA: TGTGCCAGCAGTTGGGGGAGGAACGGTGGAAACACCATATATTTT. As protein: CASSWGRNGGNTIYF.